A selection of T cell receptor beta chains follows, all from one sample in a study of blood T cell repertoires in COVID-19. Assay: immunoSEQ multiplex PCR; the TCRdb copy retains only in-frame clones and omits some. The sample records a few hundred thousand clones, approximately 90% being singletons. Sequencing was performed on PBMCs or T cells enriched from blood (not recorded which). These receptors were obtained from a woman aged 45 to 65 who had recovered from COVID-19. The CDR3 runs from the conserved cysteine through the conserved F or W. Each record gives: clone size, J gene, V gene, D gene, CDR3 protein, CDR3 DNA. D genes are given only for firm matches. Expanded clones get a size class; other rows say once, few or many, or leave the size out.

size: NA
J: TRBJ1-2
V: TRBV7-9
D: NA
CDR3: CASSFQGQVGYTF
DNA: TGTGCCAGCAGCTTTCAGGGGCAAGTTGGCTACACCTTC

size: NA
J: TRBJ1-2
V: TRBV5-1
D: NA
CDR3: CASSLSANYGYTF
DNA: TGCGCCAGCAGCTTGTCGGCTAACTATGGCTACACCTTC

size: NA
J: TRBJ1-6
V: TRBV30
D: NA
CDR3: CASRGRGLSPLHF
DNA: TGTGCCTCCAGAGGGCGGGGTCTCTCACCCCTCCACTTT

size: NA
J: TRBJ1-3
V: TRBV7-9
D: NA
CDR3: CASSAGPSSGNTIYF
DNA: TGTGCCAGCAGCGCTGGCCCAAGCTCTGGAAACACCATATATTTT

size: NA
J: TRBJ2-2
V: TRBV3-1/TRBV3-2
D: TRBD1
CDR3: CASSPRQGITGELFF
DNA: TGTGCCAGCAGCCCCCGACAGGGGATCACCGGGGAGCTGTTTTTT

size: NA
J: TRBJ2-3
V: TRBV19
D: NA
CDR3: CASKSQASTDTQYF
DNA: TGTGCCAGCAAGTCACAGGCTAGCACAGATACGCAGTATTTT

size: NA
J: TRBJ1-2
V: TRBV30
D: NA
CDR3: CAWSAARYGGYGYTF
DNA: TGTGCCTGGAGTGCGGCCAGGTACGGGGGCTATGGCTACACCTTC

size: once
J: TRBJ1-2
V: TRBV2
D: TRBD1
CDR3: CASSEALVRDRTDYGYTF
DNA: TGTGCCAGCAGTGAAGCGCTGGTTCGGGACAGGACCGACTATGGCTACACCTTC

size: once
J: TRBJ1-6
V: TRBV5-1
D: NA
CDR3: CASSLDGSGHGSPLHF
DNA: TGCGCCAGCAGCTTGGACGGGTCAGGACATGGATCACCCCTCCACTTT

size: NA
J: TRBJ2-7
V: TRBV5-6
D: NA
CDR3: CASSLGQGPYEQYF
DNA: TGTGCCAGCAGCTTGGGGCAGGGTCCCTACGAGCAGTACTTC

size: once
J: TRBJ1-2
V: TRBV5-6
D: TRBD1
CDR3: CASSSTSRDRAGGYTF
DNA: TGTGCCAGCAGCTCAACGTCCCGGGACAGGGCTGGTGGCTACACCTTC

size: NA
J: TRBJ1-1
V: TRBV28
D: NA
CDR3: CASSLRGRRGIDTEAFF
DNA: TGTGCCAGCAGCCTAAGGGGACGAAGGGGGATTGACACTGAAGCTTTCTTT

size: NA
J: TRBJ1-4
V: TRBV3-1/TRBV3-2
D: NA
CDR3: CASSKGREVTNEKLFF
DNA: TGTGCCAGCAGCAAGGGGCGGGAGGTAACTAATGAAAAACTGTTTTTT

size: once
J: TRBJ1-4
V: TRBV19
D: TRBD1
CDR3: CASKAGQGGEKLFF
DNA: TGTGCCAGTAAGGCGGGACAGGGTGGCGAAAAACTGTTTTTT

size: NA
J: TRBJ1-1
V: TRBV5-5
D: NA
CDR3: CASSPHEQGSTEAFF
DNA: TGTGCCAGCAGCCCGCACGAGCAGGGGAGCACTGAAGCTTTCTTT

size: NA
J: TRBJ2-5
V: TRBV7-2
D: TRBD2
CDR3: CASSRNPPAGGQETQYF
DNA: TGTGCCAGCAGCCGCAACCCCCCAGCGGGGGGGCAAGAGACCCAGTACTTC

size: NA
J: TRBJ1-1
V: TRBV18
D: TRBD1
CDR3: CASSYDRGSLGTEAFF
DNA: TGTGCCAGCTCCTACGACAGGGGTTCGTTAGGCACTGAAGCTTTCTTT

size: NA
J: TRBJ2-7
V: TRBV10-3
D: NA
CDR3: CAISEDNSYEQYF
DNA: TGTGCCATCAGTGAGGACAACAGCTACGAGCAGTACTTC

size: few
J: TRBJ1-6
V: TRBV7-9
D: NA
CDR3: CASTADSLRSPLHF
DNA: TGTGCCAGCACCGCGGACAGCCTAAGGTCACCCCTCCACTTT

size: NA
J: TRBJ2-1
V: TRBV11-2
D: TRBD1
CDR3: CASRRTGGRYNEQFF
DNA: TGTGCCAGCAGAAGAACAGGGGGCAGGTACAATGAGCAGTTCTTC

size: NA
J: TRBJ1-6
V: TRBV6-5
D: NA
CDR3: CASSRGGGGSPLHF
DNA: TGTGCCAGCAGCCGCGGGGGGGGAGGTTCACCCCTCCACTTT

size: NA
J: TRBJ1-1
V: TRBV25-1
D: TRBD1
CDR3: CASSESWDRNTEAFF
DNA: TGTGCCAGCAGTGAATCGTGGGACAGGAACACTGAAGCTTTCTTT

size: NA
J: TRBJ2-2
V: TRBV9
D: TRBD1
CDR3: CASSPRDSNTGELFF
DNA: TGTGCCAGCAGCCCCCGGGACAGCAACACCGGGGAGCTGTTTTTT

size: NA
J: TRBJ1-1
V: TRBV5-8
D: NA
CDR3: CASSRRQNTEAFF
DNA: TGTGCCAGCAGCAGAAGACAGAACACTGAAGCTTTCTTT

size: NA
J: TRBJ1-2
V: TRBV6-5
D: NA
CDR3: CASSYSEGPSYTF
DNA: TGTGCCAGCAGTTACTCGGAGGGGCCATCCTACACCTTC

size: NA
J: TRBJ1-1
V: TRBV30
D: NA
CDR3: CAWRIPTGLGAFF
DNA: TGTGCCTGGAGGATCCCCACAGGCCTGGGAGCTTTCTTT

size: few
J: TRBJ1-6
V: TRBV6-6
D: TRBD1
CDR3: CASSPARGGGGSPLHF
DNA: TGTGCCAGCAGTCCCGCCCGAGGAGGGGGCGGGTCACCCCTCCACTTT